The clone carrying this T cell receptor beta chain was recorded a few times. Its antigen is unidentified. The source of the sample is a study of beta chain features in type 1 diabetes. Whole-study findings and limits: VDJ junctions from patients with type 1 diabetes contained fewer insertions and more deletions. The naive, central memory and Treg TCRB repertoires of patients appeared to be more similar to one another than those of healthy donors. PCR could preferentially amplify shorter templates, alike in patients and controls.

Markers CD45RO/CCR7/CD25/CD127/CD95/CD27 served to sort CD4+ naive, central memory, regulatory and stem cell-like memory cells. Isolated RNA was reverse transcribed in full, so expressed TCRB transcripts were sequenced. Measured with immunoSEQ multiplex PCR; TCRdb has only the in-frame clones, and not every one. This sample has 150,000 or so clones, with about 50% found just once. This CDR3 spans 15 amino acids. The V gene end was trimmed by 0 bases and the J gene end by 6 bases; junction bases not matched to a gene: 7. Germline assignment: CDR1 LGHNA and CDR2 YSLEER. V and J are TRBV4-3 and TRBJ1-2; 7 nucleotides line up with TRBD1. Sample: Tregs from blood. The sequence was obtained from a man aged 18 to 30 in good health. The CDR3 DNA reads TGCGCCAGCAGCCAAGATCCAGGGACAGTGGATGGCTACACCTTC. Protein product: CASSQDPGTVDGYTF.